This is a list of T cell receptor beta chains from one sample in a study of blood T cell repertoires in COVID-19. Sequencing used immunoSEQ multiplex PCR; TCRdb keeps in-frame clones, though not all of them. The table records fewer than 55,000 clones, about 85% of them present only once. The specimen was peripheral blood. The receptors stem from a man in his sixties or seventies with active COVID-19. CDR3s include the opening cysteine and the closing phenylalanine or tryptophan. D genes are given only for firm matches. Expanded clones are given a class, and other clones once, few, many or no size at all.

j_call v_call d_call clone_size cdr3_nt cdr3_aa
TRBJ1-2 TRBV6-6 . . TGTGCCAGCAGTTCCTATTCGACAGGTTCCTATGGCTACACCTTC CASSSYSTGSYGYTF
TRBJ1-6 TRBV27 . . TGTGCCAGCAGTCCGTACGCCACGGGATCTAATTCACCCCTCCACTTT CASSPYATGSNSPLHF
TRBJ2-7 TRBV25-1 TRBD1 . TGTGCCAGCAGTTCCTACGCGGGCCCCGGGACAGGACTTTACGAGCAGTACTTC CASSSYAGPGTGLYEQYF
TRBJ1-5 TRBV6-1 TRBD1 . TGTGCCAGCAGTGGGGCCGGGACAGGGGGCGCGGGTCAGCCCCAGCATTTT CASSGAGTGGAGQPQHF
TRBJ1-1 TRBV10-3 TRBD1 . TGTGCCATCAGTGGAACAGGGGGGCAAGCTGAAGCTTTCTTT CAISGTGGQAEAFF
TRBJ2-5 TRBV7-3 . . TGTGCCAGCGGGCTCCAAGAGACCCAGTACTTC CASGLQETQYF
TRBJ2-7 TRBV6-5 . . TGTGCCAGCAGTTACAGTACTAGCTTCAACGAGCAGTACTTC CASSYSTSFNEQYF
TRBJ1-5 TRBV27 TRBD1 . TGTGCCAGCAGTTCGACAGGGGAGCCCCAGCATTTT CASSSTGEPQHF
TRBJ1-1 TRBV29-1 . . TGCAGCGTTGCCAGGGGCACTGAAGCTTTCTTT CSVARGTEAFF
TRBJ1-4 TRBV6-5 . . TGTGCCAGCAGTTACTCGAGGGGGGGGGCTGAAAAACTGTTTTTT CASSYSRGGAEKLFF
TRBJ1-1 TRBV15 . . TGTGCCACCTCCCACGAAGAGCTGACAGTAATGAACACTGAAGCTTTCTTT CATSHEELTVMNTEAFF
TRBJ1-4 TRBV5-1 . . TGCGCCAGCACGACAGACAATGAAAAACTGTTTTTT CASTTDNEKLFF
TRBJ1-2 TRBV3-1/TRBV3-2 TRBD1 . TGTGCCAGCAGCCCCCGACAGGGGAGCTATGGCTACACCTTC CASSPRQGSYGYTF
TRBJ1-3 TRBV7-9 . . TGTGCCAGCAGCCGGGGAAACACCATATATTTT CASSRGNTIYF
TRBJ1-3 TRBV30 . . TGTGCCTGGAGCAACTCTGGAAACACCATATATTTT CAWSNSGNTIYF
TRBJ1-2 TRBV4-3 . . TGCGCCAGCAACCCAGGGTGGGGCGGGGGCTATGGCTACACCTTC CASNPGWGGGYGYTF
TRBJ1-4 TRBV4-1 TRBD1 . TGCGCCAGCAGCGAGGACAGGGGTGTAAAACTGTTTTTT CASSEDRGVKLFF
TRBJ2-6 TRBV2 TRBD2 . TGTGCCAGTGGGGGGGCTGGGGCCAACGTCCTGACTTTC CASGGAGANVLTF
TRBJ2-7 TRBV5-8 TRBD1 few TGTGCCAGCAGCTTAGGACAGGGTGTTAAGCAGTACTTC CASSLGQGVKQYF
TRBJ1-6 TRBV27 . . TGTGCCAGCAGTTTATGGGGGCTCAATTCACCCCTCCACTTT CASSLWGLNSPLHF
TRBJ2-7 TRBV5-5 TRBD1 . TGTGCCAGCAGCCCGGGGACAGGGTTGTACGAGCAGTACTTC CASSPGTGLYEQYF
TRBJ2-5 TRBV5-1 TRBD2 . TGCGCCAGCAGCCCCACCGGGGGTACTAGCGGGGCCTCCAAGACCCAGTACTTC CASSPTGGTSGASKTQYF
TRBJ1-3 TRBV7-2 . . TGTGCCAGCAGCTTACCCTCGAGGAACACCATATATTTT CASSLPSRNTIYF
TRBJ1-5 TRBV24-1 . once TGTGCCACCAGTGATTCTCGACAGAGGTATCAGCCCCAGCATTTT CATSDSRQRYQPQHF
TRBJ2-2 TRBV19 TRBD2 . TGTGCCAGTAGTAAAAAAATAGGGACTAGCGATAACACCGGGGAGCTGTTTTTT CASSKKIGTSDNTGELFF
TRBJ2-3 TRBV3-1/TRBV3-2 . . TGTGCCAGCAGCCAAGGGTCGGCAACCCGGGGGACCCCTAGCACAGATACGCAGTATTTT CASSQGSATRGTPSTDTQYF
TRBJ2-2 TRBV24-1 . . TGTGCCACCAGTGAACAGGGAAGGACCGGGGAGCTGTTTTTT CATSEQGRTGELFF
TRBJ1-3 TRBV2 . . TGTGCCAGCAGTGAGGGCAGGGGAGCTGGAAACACCATATATTTT CASSEGRGAGNTIYF
TRBJ1-1 TRBV30 TRBD1 . TGTGCCTGGAGCGGACAGGGCCCAATTGAAGCTTTCTTT CAWSGQGPIEAFF
TRBJ1-4 TRBV6-6 TRBD1 . TGTGCCAGCAGTCGCACAGGGGATTTAAGAGCAGCTAATGAAAAACTGTTTTTT CASSRTGDLRAANEKLFF
TRBJ1-2 TRBV7-9 . . TGTGCCAGCAGCGCCACAGTTACCTATGGCTACACCTTC CASSATVTYGYTF
TRBJ2-3 TRBV5-1 TRBD2 . TGCGCCAGCAGCTTGGGGCCAGCGGGGGGCCGGGCAGATACGCAGTATTTT CASSLGPAGGRADTQYF